The 5 T cell receptor beta chains reported below all come from one sample, sequenced in a study of CD8 T cells in ankylosing spondylitis. TCRdb called the 5' RACE reads again in MiXCR, with one record for every CDR3 protein. The table lists a few hundred thousand distinct CDR3 sequences, 15% to 20% of them singletons. The sample consisted of blood, either unsorted or a sorted T cell fraction (not recorded which). These receptors originate from a male donor with ankylosing spondylitis or in good health (not recorded which).

This clonotype was counted at least ten times. The chain has TRBV5-1 and TRBJ2-1, with a possible D match to TRBD1 (7 bases). This CDR3 is built from 17 residues. V was trimmed by 0 bases and J by 0 bases, leaving 13 bases between them. Per germline, CDR1 SGHRS and CDR2 YFSETQ. CDR3 in DNA: TGCGCCAGCAGCTTGGACCAGGGGGGAAGCTCCTACAATGAGCAGTTCTTC. Translating it yields CASSLDQGGSSYNEQFF.

V gene TRBV9 combines with J gene TRBJ2-7, with 7 positions matching TRBD2. In germline, CDR1 is SGDLS, CDR2 YYNGEE. V was pared by 2 bases and J by 3 bases, with 5 bases of the junction left unmatched. The CDR3 covers 14 residues. As DNA, the CDR3 is TGTGCCAGCAGCGTGAGCGGGATAGGCTACGAGCAGTACTTC. Its protein product is CASSVSGIGYEQYF. The full variable domain, rest sourced from reference TRBV9 and TRBJ2-7, is DSGVTQTPKHLITATGQRVTLRCSPRSGDLSVYWYQQSLDQGLQFLIQYYNGEERAKGNILERFSAQQFPDLHSELNLSSLELGDSALYFCASSVSGIGYEQYFGPGTRLTVT.

This clonotype has a handful of counts. The rearrangement links TRBV12-3 or TRBV12-4 to TRBJ2-7, with 12 bases fitting TRBD2. The CDR3 runs 15 residues. The trim removed 2 bases at V and 5 bases at J, leaving 4 bases unmatched. CDR3 sequence: CASSLLAGGPHEQYF. The CDR3 region has the DNA TGTGCCAGCAGTTTACTAGCGGGAGGGCCCCACGAGCAGTACTTC.

The V call is TRBV7-8, the J call TRBJ2-4; 7 bases fit TRBD1. In germline, CDR1 is SGHVS, CDR2 FQNEAQ. The CDR3 runs to 16 residues. V trimming: 1 base; J trimming: 7 bases; junction bases outside the gene matches: 10. The CDR3 protein is CASSLDGTARGNIQYF. For the CDR3, the DNA is TGTGCCAGCAGCTTAGATGGTACCGCCAGGGGGAACATTCAGTACTTC.

This clonotype has a handful of counts. A junction boundary mismatches the germline segment, possibly from a read error. This rearrangement joins TRBV3-1 to TRBJ2-4; 10 bases align to TRBD1. Looked up from germline, CDR1 is LGHDT and CDR2 is YNNKEL (reference sequence). CDR3 length equals 20 residues. The CDR3 sequence: CASCQVLKGQGRLAKNIQYF. The CDR3 DNA reads as TGTGCCAGCTGCCAAGTACTTAAGGGACAGGGGCGACTAGCCAAAAACATTCAGTACTTC.